This TCR beta chain was found in a study of T cells in Graves' hyperthyroidism and ophthalmopathy. Study-wide results and limits: Blood samples included most of the expanded thyroid clonotypes exceeding 0.001.

This CDR3 has 17 residues. CDR1 and CDR2 (germline): ENHRY, SYGVKD. The CDR3 regions of TCR beta were amplified from RNA transcripts. First-round RT-PCR with HTBI primers amplified the TCR CDR3 region. TCRdb re-called the multiplex PCR reads with MiXCR, one entry per CDR3 protein. This table holds about 560,000 distinct CDR3 sequences, 16% found once. With respect to this clonotype: The target antigen is unknown. This may come from a read error, since a much larger clone is one base off.

Material: blood. The J gene is TRBJ2-1, the V gene TRBV10-3; TRBD1 agrees at 11 bases. Gene TRBJ2-7 matches the end of the DNA better, so the J call may be wrong. This clonotype originated in a young woman with Graves' hyperthyroidism. The CDR3 bases are TGTGCCATCACCACCGGGACAGGGGGGACCCAAGGCAATGAGCAGTACTTC. Amino acid sequence: CAITTGTGGTQGNEQYF.